The subject of this entry is one TCR beta chain. The antigen it binds to is not known. No much larger clone exists at a distance of one base, and base qualities are not known. Trimming costs V 1 base and J 4 bases, and their ends lie 11 bases apart. The CDR3 runs 15 amino acids, cysteine and phenylalanine included. Solely the CDR3 DNA is kept, with 45 bases framed from the first base. Reading the germline V gene gives CDR1 SGHTA and CDR2 FQGNSA. The data belong to a study of blood T cell repertoires in COVID-19 (dated by TCRdb to about 2020). For the wider study: Samples from collaborators originated in the United States, Italy and Spain and spanned both the acute and convalescent phases of COVID-19. Where available, HLA class I and class II types were taken from metadata supplied by the sample provider and were not determined by assay-based typing. Nearly every sample came with metadata listing a de-identified subject ID, COVID-19 status, age in years and sex. The dataset comprised deeply sampled blood TCRbeta repertoires from subjects exposed to, actively infected with, or recovered from COVID-19. The samples were drawn from the first 160 participants of the ongoing ImmuneRACE study and from 950 to 1,500 subjects provided by 6 global collaborators. The prospective study material was composed of cDNA or gDNA derived from T cells, B-cell-depleted T cells, or PBMCs. The repertoires were released in a freely available public database intended as a resource for research on the immune response to SARS-CoV-2. Overall results and qualifications from the work: Clinical and demographic metadata were provided uncurated, with the amount varying by source and participant.

Collaborating institutions collected whole blood in K2EDTA tubes following their own protocols. For TCRbeta analysis, collaborator samples were shipped as frozen whole blood, as isolated PBMCs, or as DNA extracted from either sample type. TCRbeta CDR3 regions were amplified from genomic DNA by means of the immunoSEQ Assay, a bias-controlled multiplex PCR. Under the source paper's analysis protocol: The number of nucleated cells in each sample was estimated by amplification of reference gene primers within the assay. To quantify the absolute abundance of each unique TCRbeta CDR3 rearrangement, sequence reads were collapsed and filtered. For each sample, productive Simpson clonality was calculated as the square root of Simpson's diversity index across productive rearrangements. TCRdb provides this immuneACCESS table in a form limited to in-frame rearrangements. Some clones are lacking; in checked studies, under half of them reflect an unresolved V gene, and why the rest are absent is not known. V, J and clone size were drawn from that table, and D and trimming were deduced from the DNA. The sample table holds over 100,000 clones, of which about 79% were seen once. 3% to 4% of the sample is held by the ten biggest clonotypes.

This clonotype was obtained from a woman older than 75 with active or convalescent COVID-19. The chain is assembled from TRBV7-2 and TRBJ1-5; confidence is insufficient to name the D gene. Sequenced sample: peripheral blood. The CDR3 here reads CASSLVGSLNQPQHF. Read as DNA, the sequence is TGTGCCAGCAGCTTAGTGGGTAGCCTTAATCAGCCCCAGCATTTT.